The sequence of this TCR beta chain was determined in a study of blood T cell repertoires in COVID-19 (dated by TCRdb to 2018 to 2021). Regarding the complete study: Samples from collaborators originated in the United States, Italy and Spain and spanned both the acute and convalescent phases of COVID-19. Nearly every sample came with metadata listing a de-identified subject ID, COVID-19 status, age in years and sex. Where available, HLA class I and class II types were taken from metadata supplied by the sample provider and were not determined by assay-based typing. The samples were drawn from the first 160 participants of the ongoing ImmuneRACE study and from over a thousand subjects provided by 6 global collaborators. The dataset comprised deeply sampled blood TCRbeta repertoires from subjects exposed to, actively infected with, or recovered from COVID-19. The repertoires were released in a freely available public database meant as a resource for research on the immune response to SARS-CoV-2. The prospective study material was composed of cDNA or gDNA derived from T cells, B-cell-depleted T cells, or PBMCs.

TCRbeta CDR3 regions were amplified from genomic DNA by means of the immunoSEQ Assay, a bias-controlled multiplex PCR. The paper's data handling went like this. The number of nucleated cells in each sample was estimated from the amplification of reference gene primers within the assay. To quantify the absolute abundance of each unique TCRbeta CDR3 rearrangement, sequence reads were collapsed and filtered. For each sample, productive Simpson clonality was calculated by taking the square root of Simpson's diversity index across productive rearrangements. TCRdb provides this immuneACCESS table in a form limited to in-frame rearrangements. Some clones are lacking; in checked studies, under half of them reflect an unresolved V gene, and why the rest are absent is not known. V and J calls and clone size are as listed in that table; D and trimming were resolved from the DNA. The sample yields some 200,000 clones; around four fifths were counted once. The biggest ten clones account for approximately 10% of the sample.

Regarding this clone: This receptor's antigen is unknown. Within one base of it there is no much larger clone, and no base qualities were kept.

In Seattle, one collaborating source enrolled patients while the infection was active and tracked those patients longitudinally over the course of disease. Whole blood was collected in K2EDTA tubes by collaborating institutions according to the institutions' own protocols. For TCRbeta analysis, collaborator samples were shipped as frozen whole blood, as isolated PBMCs, or as DNA extracted from either sample type. Taken from cysteine to phenylalanine, the CDR3 has 11 residues. The CDR3 DNA has 33 bases and is translated from base 1. V is cut by 6 bases and J by 6 bases, and the space between the germline ends is 9 bases. CDR1 and CDR2 are read off the germline V gene (reference sequence) as LGHDT and YNNKEL. The investigation overall reported the following: The amount of clinical and demographic metadata varied by source and participant and was provided uncurated.

This chain is built from TRBV3-1 (or the pseudogene TRBV3-2) and TRBJ2-7; the D gene remains uncertain. This TCR was recovered from a woman aged 80 or older with COVID-19, enrolled during active disease. Input material: peripheral blood. The sequenced DNA: TGTGCCAGCAGGTTAAACGGCGAGCAGTACTTC. It is translated as CASRLNGEQYF.